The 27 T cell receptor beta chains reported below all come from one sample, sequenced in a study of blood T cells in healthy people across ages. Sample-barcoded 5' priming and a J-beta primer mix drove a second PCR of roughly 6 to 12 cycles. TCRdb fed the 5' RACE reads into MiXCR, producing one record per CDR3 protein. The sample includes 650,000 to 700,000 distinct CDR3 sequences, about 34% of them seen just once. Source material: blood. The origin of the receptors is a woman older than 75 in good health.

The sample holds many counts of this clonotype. The CDR3 coding sequence is TGTGCCAGCTCACAAGAGCGGGTGACAGTACACTATGGCTACACCTTC. Translated: CASSQERVTVHYGYTF. V is TRBV18 and J is TRBJ1-2; tentatively, D is TRBD1 (5 bases). The CDR3 is 16 amino acids. In germline, CDR1 is KGHSH, CDR2 LQKENI. V was shortened by 4 bases and J by 3 bases, with 18 bases between the two germline ends. Variable domain in full (rest from reference TRBV18 and TRBJ1-2): NAGVMQNPRHLVRRRGQEARLRCSPMKGHSHVYWYRQLPEEGLKFMVYLQKENIIDESGMPKERFSAEFPKEGPSILRIQQVVRGDSAAYFCASSQERVTVHYGYTFGSGTRLTVV.

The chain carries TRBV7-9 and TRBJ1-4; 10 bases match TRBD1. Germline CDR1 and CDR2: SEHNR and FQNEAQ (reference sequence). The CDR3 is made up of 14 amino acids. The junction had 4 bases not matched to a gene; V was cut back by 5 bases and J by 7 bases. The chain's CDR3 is CASSRGQGGEKLFF. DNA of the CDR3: TGTGCCAGCAGCCGCGGACAGGGGGGTGAAAAACTGTTTTTT. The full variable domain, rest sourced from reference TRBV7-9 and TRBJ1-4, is DTGVSQNPRHKITKRGQNVTFRCDPISEHNRLYWYRQTLGQGPEFLTYFQNEAQLEKSRLLSDRFSAERPKGSFSTLEIQRTEQGDSAMYLCASSRGQGGEKLFFGSGTQLSVL.

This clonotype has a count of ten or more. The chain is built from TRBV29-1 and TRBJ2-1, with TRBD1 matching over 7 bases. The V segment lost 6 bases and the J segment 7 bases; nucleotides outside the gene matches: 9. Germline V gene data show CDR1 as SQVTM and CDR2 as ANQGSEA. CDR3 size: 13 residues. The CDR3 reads CSVSSPTGNEQFF. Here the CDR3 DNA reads TGCAGCGTCAGCTCCCCGACAGGGAATGAGCAGTTCTTC.

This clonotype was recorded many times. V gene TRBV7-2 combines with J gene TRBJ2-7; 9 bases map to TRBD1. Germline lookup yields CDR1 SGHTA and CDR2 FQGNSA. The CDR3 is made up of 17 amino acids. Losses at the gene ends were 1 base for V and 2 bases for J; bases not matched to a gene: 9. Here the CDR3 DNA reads TGTGCCAGCAGCTTAGGGGACAGGGTGTTTTTGCCCTACGAGCAGTACTTC. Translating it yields CASSLGDRVFLPYEQYF.

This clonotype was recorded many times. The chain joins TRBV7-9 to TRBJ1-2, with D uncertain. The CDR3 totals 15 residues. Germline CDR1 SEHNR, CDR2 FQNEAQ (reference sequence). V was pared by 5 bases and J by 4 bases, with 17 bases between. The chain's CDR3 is CASSPGSTATYGYTF. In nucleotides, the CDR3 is TGTGCCAGCAGCCCTGGATCGACGGCCACCTATGGCTACACCTTC.

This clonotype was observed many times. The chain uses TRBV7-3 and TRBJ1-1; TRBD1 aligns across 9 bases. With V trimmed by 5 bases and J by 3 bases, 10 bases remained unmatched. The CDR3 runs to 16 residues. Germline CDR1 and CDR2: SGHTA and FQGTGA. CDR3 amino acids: CASSDTGGPRDTEAFF. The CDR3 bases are TGTGCCAGCAGCGATACAGGGGGCCCGAGGGACACTGAAGCTTTCTTT. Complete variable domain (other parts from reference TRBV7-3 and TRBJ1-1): GAGVSQTPSNKVTEKGKYVELRCDPISGHTALYWYRQSLGQGPEFLIYFQGTGAADDSGLPNDRFFAVRPEGSVSTLKIQRTERGDSAVYLCASSDTGGPRDTEAFFGQGTRLTVV.

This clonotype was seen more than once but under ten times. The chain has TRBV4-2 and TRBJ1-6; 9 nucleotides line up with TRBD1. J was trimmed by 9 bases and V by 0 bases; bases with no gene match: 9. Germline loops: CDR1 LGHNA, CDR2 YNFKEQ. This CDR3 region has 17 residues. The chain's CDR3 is CASSQDSPGQGGSPLHF. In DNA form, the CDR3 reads TGTGCCAGCAGCCAAGATTCACCGGGACAGGGTGGTTCACCCCTCCACTTT.

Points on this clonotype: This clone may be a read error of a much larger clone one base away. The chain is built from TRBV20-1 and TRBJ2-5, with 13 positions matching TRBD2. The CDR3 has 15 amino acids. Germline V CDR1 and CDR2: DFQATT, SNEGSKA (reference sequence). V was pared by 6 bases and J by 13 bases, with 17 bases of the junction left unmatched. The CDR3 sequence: CSAISGTSGIYERYF. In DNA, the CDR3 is TGCAGTGCCATTTCTGGGACTAGCGGGATCTACGAGCGGTACTTC.

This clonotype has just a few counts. CDR3 DNA: TGCGCCAGCAGCTCGTGGACGGATACAGATACGCAGTATTTT. Translated, it gives CASSSWTDTDTQYF. The chain recombines TRBV5-1 with TRBJ2-3; no firm D call. Trimming cost V 3 bases and J 3 bases, with 11 bases left between them. The V gene's germline CDR1 is SGHRS and CDR2 YFSETQ. The CDR3 loop spans 14 amino acids.

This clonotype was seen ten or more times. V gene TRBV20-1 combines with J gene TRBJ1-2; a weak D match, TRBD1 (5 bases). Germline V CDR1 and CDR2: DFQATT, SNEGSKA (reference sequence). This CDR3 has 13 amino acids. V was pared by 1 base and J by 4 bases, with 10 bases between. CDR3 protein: CSARVAGSYGYTF. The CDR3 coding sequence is TGCAGTGCTAGAGTGGCAGGGTCCTATGGCTACACCTTC.

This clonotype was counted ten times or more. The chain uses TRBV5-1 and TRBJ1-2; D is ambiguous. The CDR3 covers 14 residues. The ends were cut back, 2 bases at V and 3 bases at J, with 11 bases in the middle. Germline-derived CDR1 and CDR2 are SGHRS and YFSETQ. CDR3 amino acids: CASSFGQADYGYTF. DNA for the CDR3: TGCGCCAGCAGCTTCGGCCAGGCGGACTATGGCTACACCTTC.

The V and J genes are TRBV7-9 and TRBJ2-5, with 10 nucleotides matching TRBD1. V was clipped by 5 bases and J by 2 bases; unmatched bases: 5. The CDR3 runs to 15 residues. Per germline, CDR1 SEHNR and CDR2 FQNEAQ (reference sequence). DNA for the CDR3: TGTGCCAGCAGCCCAGGGACAGGGGTGCAAGAGACCCAGTACTTC. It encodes CASSPGTGVQETQYF.

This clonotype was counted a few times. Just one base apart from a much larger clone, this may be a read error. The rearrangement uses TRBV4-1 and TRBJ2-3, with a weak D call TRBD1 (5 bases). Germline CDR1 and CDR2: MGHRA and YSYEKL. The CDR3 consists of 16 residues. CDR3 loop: CASSQDLGMGTGTQYF. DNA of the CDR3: TGCGCCAGCAGCCAAGACCTAGGAATGGGCACAGGTACGCAGTATTTT.

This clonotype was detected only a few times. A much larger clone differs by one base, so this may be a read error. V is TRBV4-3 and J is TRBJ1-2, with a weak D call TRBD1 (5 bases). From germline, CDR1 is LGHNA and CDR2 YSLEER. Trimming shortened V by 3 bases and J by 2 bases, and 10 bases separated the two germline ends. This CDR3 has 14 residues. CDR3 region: CASSQAAGNYGYTF. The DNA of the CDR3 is TGCGCCAGCAGCCAGGCTGCAGGGAACTATGGCTACACCTTC.

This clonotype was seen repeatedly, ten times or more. In nucleotides, the CDR3 is TGTGCCAGCAGCCTAGTACAGGGTCTGGGAGGCTACACCTTC. It encodes CASSLVQGLGGYTF. This chain joins TRBV7-6 and TRBJ1-2, with D perhaps TRBD1 (6 bases). The CDR3 totals 14 residues. Trimming pared 5 bases from V and 8 bases from J, leaving 18 bases between. Per the germline V gene, CDR1 is SGHVS and CDR2 is FNYEAQ.

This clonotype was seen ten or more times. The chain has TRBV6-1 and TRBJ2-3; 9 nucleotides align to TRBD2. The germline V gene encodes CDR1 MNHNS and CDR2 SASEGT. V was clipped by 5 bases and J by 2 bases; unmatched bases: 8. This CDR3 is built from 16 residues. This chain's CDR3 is CASSLQAGGLTDTQYF. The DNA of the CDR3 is TGTGCCAGCAGTCTTCAAGCGGGGGGCCTCACAGATACGCAGTATTTT.

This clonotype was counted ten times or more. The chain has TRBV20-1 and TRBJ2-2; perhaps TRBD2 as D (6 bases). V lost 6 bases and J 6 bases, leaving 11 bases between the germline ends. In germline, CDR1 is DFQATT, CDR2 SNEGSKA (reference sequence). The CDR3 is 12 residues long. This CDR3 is CSARIAAGELFF. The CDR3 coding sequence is TGCAGTGCCAGGATAGCGGCCGGGGAGCTGTTTTTT.

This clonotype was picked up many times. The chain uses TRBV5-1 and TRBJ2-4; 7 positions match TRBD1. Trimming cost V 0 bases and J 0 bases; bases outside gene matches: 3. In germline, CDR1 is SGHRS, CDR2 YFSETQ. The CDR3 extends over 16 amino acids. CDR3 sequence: CASSLGDRLAKNIQYF. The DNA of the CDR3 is TGCGCCAGCAGCTTGGGGGACAGATTAGCCAAAAACATTCAGTACTTC.

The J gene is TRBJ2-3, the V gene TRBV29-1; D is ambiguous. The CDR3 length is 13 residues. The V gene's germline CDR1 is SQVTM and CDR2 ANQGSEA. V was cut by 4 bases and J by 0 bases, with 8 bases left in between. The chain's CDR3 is CSVGSVSTDTQYF. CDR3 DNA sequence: TGCAGCGTTGGGTCAGTTAGCACAGATACGCAGTATTTT.

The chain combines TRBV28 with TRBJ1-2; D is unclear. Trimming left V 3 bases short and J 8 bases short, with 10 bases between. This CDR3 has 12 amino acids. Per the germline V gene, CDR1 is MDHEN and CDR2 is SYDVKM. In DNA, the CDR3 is TGTGCCAGCAGTTTTAAATGGGTGGGCTACACCTTC. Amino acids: CASSFKWVGYTF.

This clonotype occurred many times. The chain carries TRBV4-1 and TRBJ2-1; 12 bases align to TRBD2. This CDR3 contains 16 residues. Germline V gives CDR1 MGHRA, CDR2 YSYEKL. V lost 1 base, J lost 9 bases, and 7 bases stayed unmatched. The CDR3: CASSQGLAGVAGEQFF. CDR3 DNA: TGCGCCAGCAGCCAAGGACTAGCGGGGGTGGCGGGTGAGCAGTTCTTC.

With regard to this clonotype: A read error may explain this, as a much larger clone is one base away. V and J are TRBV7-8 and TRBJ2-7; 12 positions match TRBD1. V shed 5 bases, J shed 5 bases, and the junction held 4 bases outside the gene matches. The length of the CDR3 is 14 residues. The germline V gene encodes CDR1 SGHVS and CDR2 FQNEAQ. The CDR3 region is CASSTRDRGHEQYF. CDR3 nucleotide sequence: TGTGCCAGCAGCACCCGGGACAGGGGGCACGAGCAGTACTTC.

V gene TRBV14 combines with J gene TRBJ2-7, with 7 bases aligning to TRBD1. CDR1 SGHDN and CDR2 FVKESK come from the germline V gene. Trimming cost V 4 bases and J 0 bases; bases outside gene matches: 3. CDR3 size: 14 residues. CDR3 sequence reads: CASSPQGFSYEQYF. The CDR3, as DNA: TGTGCCAGCAGCCCACAGGGGTTCTCCTACGAGCAGTACTTC.

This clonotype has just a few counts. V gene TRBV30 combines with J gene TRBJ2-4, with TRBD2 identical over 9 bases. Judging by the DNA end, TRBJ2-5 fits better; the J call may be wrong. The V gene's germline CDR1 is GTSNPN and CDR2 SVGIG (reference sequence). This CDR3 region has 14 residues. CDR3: CAWAGGLRQETQYF. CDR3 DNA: TGTGCCTGGGCGGGGGGGCTTAGGCAAGAGACCCAGTACTTC.

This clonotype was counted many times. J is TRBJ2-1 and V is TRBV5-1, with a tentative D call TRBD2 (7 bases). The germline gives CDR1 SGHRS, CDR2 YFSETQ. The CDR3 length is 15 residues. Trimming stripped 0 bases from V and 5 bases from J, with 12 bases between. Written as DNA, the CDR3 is TGCGCCAGCAGCTTGGTTGCGGGGGCCGACAATGAGCAGTTCTTC. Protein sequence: CASSLVAGADNEQFF. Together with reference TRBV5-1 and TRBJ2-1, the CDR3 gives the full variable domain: KAGVTQTPRYLIKTRGQQVTLSCSPISGHRSVSWYQQTPGQGLQFLFEYFSETQRNKGNFPGRFSGRQFSNSRSEMNVSTLELGDSALYLCASSLVAGADNEQFFGPGTRLTVL.

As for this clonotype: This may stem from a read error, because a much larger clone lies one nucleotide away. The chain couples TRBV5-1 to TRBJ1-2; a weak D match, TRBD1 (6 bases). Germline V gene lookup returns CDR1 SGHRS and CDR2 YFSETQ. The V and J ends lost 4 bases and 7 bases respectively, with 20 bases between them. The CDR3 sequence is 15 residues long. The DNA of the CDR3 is TGCGCCAGCAGCAACGGTTGGGGGGGCCAGGGTGGCTACACCTTC. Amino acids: CASSNGWGGQGGYTF.

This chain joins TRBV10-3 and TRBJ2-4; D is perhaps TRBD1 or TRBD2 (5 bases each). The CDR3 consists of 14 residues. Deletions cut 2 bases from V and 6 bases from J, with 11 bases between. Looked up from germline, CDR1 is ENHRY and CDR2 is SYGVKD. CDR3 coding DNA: TGTGCCATCAGTGAGAACCGGGACGGAAACATTCAGTACTTC. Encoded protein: CAISENRDGNIQYF.